The next 28 T cell receptor beta chains were all read from a single sample in a study of OX40 agonist ivuxolimab in advanced cancers. Clones were read by immunoSEQ multiplex PCR, and TCRdb kept only the in-frame ones, dropping some. This sample has tens of thousands of clones, with around 91% found just once. The source material was CD4+ or CD8+ T cells sorted from blood, sampled in a trial of the OX40 agonist ivuxolimab. Every receptor here comes from an adult with an advanced solid tumor such as melanoma, head and neck, liver or kidney cancer.

J is TRBJ1-2 and V is TRBV5-1; D might be TRBD1 (6 bases). This CDR3 comprises 16 residues. The V and J ends lost 5 bases and 0 bases respectively, with 17 bases between them. The germline gives CDR1 SGHRS, CDR2 YFSETQ. This CDR3 is CASSRIRGGSNYGYTF. As DNA, the CDR3 is TGCGCCAGCAGTCGAATAAGGGGGGGTTCTAACTATGGCTACACCTTC.

This clone has a single count. The rearrangement uses TRBV30 and TRBJ1-2; TRBD1 matches at 10 bases. Germline-derived CDR1 and CDR2 are GTSNPN and SVGIG (reference sequence). J was trimmed by 4 bases and V by 4 bases; bases with no gene match: 6. There are 14 residues in the CDR3. CDR3: CAWTSGTGVYGYTF. CDR3 nucleotides: TGTGCCTGGACCAGCGGGACAGGGGTCTATGGCTACACCTTC.

The chain couples TRBV7-3 to TRBJ2-1, with a possible D match to TRBD2 (5 bases). Per germline, CDR1 SGHTA and CDR2 FQGTGA. This CDR3 comprises 13 residues. The V end lost 0 bases, the J end lost 5 bases, and 5 bases lay between the germline ends. The CDR3 region is CASSLTGDNEQFF. Written as DNA, the CDR3 is TGTGCCAGCAGCTTAACCGGGGACAATGAGCAGTTCTTC.

The chain has TRBV19 and TRBJ1-5; unclear D gene. V lost 7 bases, J lost 4 bases, and 20 bases lay in between. Germline V gene sequence: CDR1 LNHDA, CDR2 SQIVND (reference sequence). There are 16 residues in the CDR3. The CDR3 here is CASNPGGGLGNQPQHF. The CDR3 DNA is TGTGCCAGTAATCCAGGCGGCGGGCTGGGGAATCAGCCCCAGCATTTT.

This rearrangement joins TRBV9 to TRBJ2-5; 10 nucleotides line up with TRBD2. V lost 0 bases to trimming and J lost 5 bases; unmatched junction nucleotides: 7. The CDR3 is made up of 16 amino acids. In germline, CDR1 is SGDLS, CDR2 YYNGEE. CDR3: CASSVDGLAGEETQYF. The CDR3 DNA is TGTGCCAGCAGCGTAGACGGGCTAGCGGGGGAGGAGACCCAGTACTTC.

This rearrangement joins TRBV19 to TRBJ2-1, with TRBD2 matching over 13 bases. This CDR3 is built from 15 residues. V lost 5 bases to trimming and J lost 8 bases; unmatched junction nucleotides: 6. Germline V gene data show CDR1 as LNHDA and CDR2 as SQIVND (reference sequence). The DNA of the CDR3 is TGTGCCAGTAGTGACGGGACTAGCGGGAACGATGAGCAGTTCTTC. This gives the protein CASSDGTSGNDEQFF.

The J gene is TRBJ1-5, the V gene TRBV2; tentatively, D is TRBD1 (6 bases). CDR3 length equals 14 residues. The V and J ends lost 8 bases and 8 bases respectively, with 19 bases between them. The germline V gene has CDR1 SNHLY and CDR2 FYNNEI. CDR3 coding DNA: TGTGCCAGCGGGGGCTCCGGGACCCTCGAGCCCCAGCATTTT. Its protein is CASGGSGTLEPQHF.

This rearrangement joins TRBV5-6 to TRBJ2-1; D is possibly TRBD1 or TRBD2 (6 bases each). The V end lost 2 bases, the J end lost 9 bases, and 9 bases lay between the germline ends. The CDR3 runs 12 residues. Germline CDR1 SGHDT, CDR2 YYEEEE. The CDR3 loop reads CASSFGGLEQFF. CDR3 coding DNA: TGTGCCAGCAGCTTTGGGGGGCTTGAGCAGTTCTTC.

The chain uses TRBV19 and TRBJ1-6; D perhaps matches TRBD1 (6 bases). The length of the CDR3 is 19 residues. Germline V gene lookup returns CDR1 LNHDA and CDR2 SQIVND (reference sequence). Deletions cut 8 bases from V and 0 bases from J, with 23 bases between. CDR3 nucleotides: TGTGCCAGTGCTCCGGGACACATTCTCTTCGGCTCCTATAATTCACCCCTCCACTTT. Protein sequence: CASAPGHILFGSYNSPLHF.

The chain uses TRBV6-1 and TRBJ1-2, with 8 bases aligning to TRBD1. With V trimmed by 3 bases and J by 1 base, 4 bases remained unmatched. The CDR3 covers 15 residues. Germline-derived CDR1 and CDR2 are MNHNS and SASEGT. The CDR3 DNA reads as TGTGCCAGCAGTGATGGACAGGGAATTAACTATGGCTACACCTTC. Translated: CASSDGQGINYGYTF.

The chain employs TRBV5-5 and TRBJ2-7; 7 positions agree with TRBD1. From germline, CDR1 is SGHKS and CDR2 YYEKEE (reference sequence). The CDR3 runs 14 residues. Trimming took 2 bases from V and 4 from J; bases not matched to a gene: 6. The CDR3 region has the DNA TGTGCCAGCAGCTTCAGACAGGGTCGGTACGAGCAGTACTTC. Its protein is CASSFRQGRYEQYF.

This chain uses TRBV5-1 with TRBJ2-1; D is uncertain. This CDR3 has 11 amino acids. V was clipped by 6 bases and J by 4 bases, with 5 bases between them. Looked up from germline, CDR1 is SGHRS and CDR2 is YFSETQ. In DNA, the CDR3 is TGCGCCAGCACCCAATACAATGAGCAGTTCTTC. Encoded protein: CASTQYNEQFF.

The gene calls are TRBV4-2 and TRBJ2-7; D tentatively fits TRBD1 or TRBD2 (5 bases each). This CDR3 has 15 amino acids. Germline CDR1 and CDR2: LGHNA and YNFKEQ. V was pared by 0 bases and J by 0 bases, with 9 bases between. CDR3 amino acids: CASSQDSGASYEQYF. The CDR3 bases are TGTGCCAGCAGCCAAGATTCCGGGGCCTCCTACGAGCAGTACTTC.

V is TRBV5-1 and J is TRBJ2-1; 11 nucleotides align to TRBD2. Germline loops: CDR1 SGHRS, CDR2 YFSETQ. This CDR3 is 16 amino acids long. V lost 4 bases to trimming and J lost 5 bases; unmatched junction nucleotides: 8. The CDR3 DNA is TGCGCCAGCAGCCAGCGAGTAGCGGGGGGGGACAATGAGCAGTTCTTC. Its translation: CASSQRVAGGDNEQFF.

The V and J genes are TRBV14 and TRBJ2-5; 8 bases are a match to TRBD1. With 3 bases clipped from V and 1 base from J, the junction kept 7 bases outside the gene matches. CDR1 SGHDN and CDR2 FVKESK come from the germline V gene. This CDR3 has 16 amino acids. Written as DNA, the CDR3 is TGTGCCAGCAGCCACTGGACAGGGCACCCCCAAGAGACCCAGTACTTC. Encoded protein: CASSHWTGHPQETQYF.

This chain uses TRBV27 with TRBJ2-7, with a tentative D call TRBD1 (5 bases). Trimming removed 4 bases from V and 1 base from J, with 8 bases in between. The CDR3 is made up of 13 amino acids. CDR1 and CDR2 from the germline V gene are MNHEY and SMNVEV (reference sequence). The CDR3 sequence is CASSSGLSYEQYF. The CDR3 region has the DNA TGTGCCAGCAGTTCAGGGTTATCCTACGAGCAGTACTTC.

The chain employs TRBV29-1 and TRBJ2-3, with 9 bases matching TRBD2. CDR1 SQVTM and CDR2 ANQGSEA come from the germline V gene. The V segment lost 6 bases and the J segment 3 bases; nucleotides outside the gene matches: 7. The CDR3 contains 14 residues. The CDR3 nucleotides read TGCAGCGTCCTCTATAGCGGGAGTACAGATACGCAGTATTTT. Protein product: CSVLYSGSTDTQYF.

CDR3 residues: CASGSYPILETGGKDGYTF. In nucleotides, the CDR3 is TGTGCTAGTGGTTCCTATCCTATCCTTGAGACAGGGGGAAAGGATGGCTACACCTTC. The rearrangement uses TRBV12-5 and TRBJ1-2, with 9 bases lining up with TRBD1. CDR3 length: 19 amino acids. Germline trimming cut 4 bases from V and 6 bases from J; bases unmatched to any gene: 21. Germline V gene data show CDR1 as LGHNT and CDR2 as FRNRAP.

The chain joins TRBV11-2 to TRBJ2-5; a possible D gene is TRBD2 (5 bases). CDR3 size: 14 residues. With 1 base removed from V and 0 bases from J, the gap between germline ends came to 6 bases. In germline, CDR1 is SGHAT, CDR2 FQNNGV. CDR3 residues: CASSLGEYQETQYF. The CDR3 nucleotides read TGTGCCAGCAGCTTAGGGGAGTACCAAGAGACCCAGTACTTC.

This chain links TRBV11-2 with TRBJ2-5; 11 bases line up with TRBD2. The J call may be faulty, since TRBJ2-7 better matches the DNA end. CDR1 is SGHAT, CDR2 FQNNGV, per germline. The CDR3 has 19 residues. Here the CDR3 DNA reads TGTGCCAGCAGCTTAGATTGGGTTGGTAGCGGGAGGGCCCACTACGAGCAGTACTTC. This encodes CASSLDWVGSGRAHYEQYF.

The V gene is TRBV6-6, the J gene TRBJ2-3; D not certain. Per the germline V gene, CDR1 is MNHNY and CDR2 is SVGAGI (reference sequence). This CDR3 contains 13 residues. V lost 7 bases, J lost 2 bases, and 10 bases lay in between. In nucleotides, the CDR3 is TGTGCCAGCACCCTAGTGTTCACAGATACGCAGTATTTT. The encoded protein is CASTLVFTDTQYF.

V is TRBV9 and J is TRBJ1-2; D remains ambiguous. Trimming took off 6 bases at V and 4 bases at J, with 19 bases between the two ends. This CDR3 is 15 amino acids long. Germline V gene data show CDR1 as SGDLS and CDR2 as YYNGEE. In DNA, the CDR3 is TGTGCCAGCACCCCGTACGATTCACCGGCCTATGGCTACACCTTC. As protein: CASTPYDSPAYGYTF.

The DNA for the CDR3 is TGTGCCAGCAGCCACGGGAAGGAGGGCCTTAACTATGGCTACACCTTC. Protein sequence: CASSHGKEGLNYGYTF. V gene TRBV9 combines with J gene TRBJ1-2; the D is unclear. CDR3 length: 16 amino acids. Germline CDR1 is SGDLS and CDR2 is YYNGEE. The germline V and J ends were trimmed by 4 bases and 1 base, with 17 bases remaining between them. The variable domain in full, with the rest retrieved from reference TRBV9 and TRBJ1-2, is DSGVTQTPKHLITATGQRVTLRCSPRSGDLSVYWYQQSLDQGLQFLIQYYNGEERAKGNILERFSAQQFPDLHSELNLSSLELGDSALYFCASSHGKEGLNYGYTFGSGTRLTVV.

V and J are TRBV28 and TRBJ2-7; 8 nucleotides line up with TRBD2. The CDR3 covers 15 residues. Germline CDR1 MDHEN, CDR2 SYDVKM. The V gene end was trimmed by 3 bases and the J gene end by 2 bases; junction bases not matched to a gene: 6. The CDR3 sequence: CASSFGGRLTYEQYF. CDR3 coding DNA: TGTGCCAGCAGTTTTGGCGGGAGGCTTACCTACGAGCAGTACTTC.

This sequence joins TRBV5-6 and TRBJ2-3, with 10 bases identical to TRBD2. Germline V gene data show CDR1 as SGHDT and CDR2 as YYEEEE. V shed 4 bases and J 6 bases; nucleotides not matched to a gene: 11. This CDR3 has 16 residues. CDR3 amino acids: CASSPAQAGGPDTQYF. The CDR3 bases are TGTGCCAGCAGCCCCGCCCAAGCGGGGGGGCCCGATACGCAGTATTTT.

This chain connects TRBV14 to TRBJ2-3, with a tentative D call TRBD1 (6 bases). CDR3 size: 17 residues. Germline CDR1 is SGHDN and CDR2 is FVKESK. V was trimmed by 0 bases and J by 0 bases, leaving 13 bases between them. CDR3 loop: CASSQEVRDISTDTQYF. In DNA form, the CDR3 reads TGTGCCAGCAGCCAAGAGGTCCGGGACATCAGCACAGATACGCAGTATTTT. Variable domain in full (rest from reference TRBV14 and TRBJ2-3): EAGVTQFPSHSVIEKGQTVTLRCDPISGHDNLYWYRRVMGKEIKFLLHFVKESKQDESGMPNNRFLAERTGGTYSTLKVQPAELEDSGVYFCASSQEVRDISTDTQYFGPGTRLTVL.

CDR3 sequence reads: CAWSVRVGQGLSYEQYF. CDR3 DNA sequence: TGTGCCTGGAGTGTACGAGTGGGACAGGGACTCTCCTACGAGCAGTACTTC. The chain recombines TRBV30 with TRBJ2-7, with 9 bases fitting TRBD1. Germline CDR1 is GTSNPN and CDR2 is SVGIG (reference sequence). With 0 bases clipped from V and 0 bases from J, the junction kept 9 bases outside the gene matches. This CDR3 has 17 amino acids.

The chain is built from TRBV25-1 and TRBJ1-1; 11 bases agree with TRBD1. Germline CDR1 and CDR2: MGHDK and SYGVNS. With 8 bases clipped from V and 1 base from J, the junction kept 6 bases outside the gene matches. This CDR3 is 15 amino acids long. CDR3 in DNA: TGTGCCAGCCTTCGGGACAGGGGGAAGAACACTGAAGCTTTCTTT. This translates into CASLRDRGKNTEAFF.